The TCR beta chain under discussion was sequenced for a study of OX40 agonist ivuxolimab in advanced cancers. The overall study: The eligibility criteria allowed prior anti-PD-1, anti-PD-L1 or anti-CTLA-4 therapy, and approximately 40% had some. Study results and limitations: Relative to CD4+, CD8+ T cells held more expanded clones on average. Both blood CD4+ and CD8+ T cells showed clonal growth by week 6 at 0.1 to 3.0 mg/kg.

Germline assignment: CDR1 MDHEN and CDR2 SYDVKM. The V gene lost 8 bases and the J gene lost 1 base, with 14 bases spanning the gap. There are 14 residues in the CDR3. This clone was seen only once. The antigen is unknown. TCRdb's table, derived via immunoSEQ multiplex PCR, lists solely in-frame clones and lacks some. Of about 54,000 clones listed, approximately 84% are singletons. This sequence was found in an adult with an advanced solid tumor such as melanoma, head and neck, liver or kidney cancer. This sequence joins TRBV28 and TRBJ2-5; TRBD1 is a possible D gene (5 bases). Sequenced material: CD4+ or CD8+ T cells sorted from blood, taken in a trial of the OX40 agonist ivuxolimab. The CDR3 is CASGAVTAQETQYF. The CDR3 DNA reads TGTGCCAGCGGGGCGGTGACAGCCCAAGAGACCCAGTACTTC. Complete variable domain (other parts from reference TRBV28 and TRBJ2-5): DVKVTQSSRYLVKRTGEKVFLECVQDMDHENMFWYRQDPGLGLRLIYFSYDVKMKEKGDIPEGYSVSREKKERFSLILESASTNQTSMYLCASGAVTAQETQYFGPGTRLLVL.